This TCR beta chain appears in the sequencing data of a study of blood T cell repertoires in COVID-19. Method: immunoSEQ multiplex PCR; TCRdb's copy keeps in-frame clones and lacks some. In the table there are about 74,000 clones, just under 85% of which are singletons. The specimen sequenced was peripheral blood. The receptor was isolated from a man between 65 and 85 years old with acute or convalescent COVID-19.

CDR3 sequence: CASSSREGGTYNEQFF. In nucleotides, the CDR3 is TGTGCCAGCAGCTCAAGGGAGGGGGGAACCTACAATGAGCAGTTCTTC. This sequence joins TRBV9 and TRBJ2-1, with D possibly matching TRBD2 (7 bases). Germline CDR1 reads SGDLS; CDR2 reads YYNGEE. V was pared by 4 bases and J by 2 bases, with 16 bases between. The CDR3 covers 16 residues.